This T cell receptor beta chain was profiled in a study of early T cells in non-severe SARS-CoV-2 infection. Whole-study context: Sequencing of unsorted whole blood was done on bulk RNA, leaving chains unpaired.

In its sample, this clonotype was seen many times. What it binds is not known. Researchers tagged individual cDNA molecules with unique molecular identifiers. Each CDR3 protein gets one entry after TCRdb re-called the 5' RACE reads with MiXCR. The sample has 65,000 to 80,000 distinct CDR3 sequences; over 9% are singletons. Regarding the study as a whole: Anti-spike CD8 specificities were favored by VDJdb matching, whose results missed private and CD4 specificities.

The sequence was obtained from an adult who was a healthcare worker with PCR-confirmed SARS-CoV-2 infection or an uninfected control (not recorded which). Material: whole blood.

The CDR3 spells CAISVRNTEAFF. The CDR3 nucleotides are TGTGCCATCAGTGTTCGGAACACTGAAGCTTTCTTT. The rearrangement uses TRBV10-3 and TRBJ1-1; D is unresolved. V lost 4 bases and J lost 1, with 4 bases in between. This CDR3 region has 12 residues. CDR1 is ENHRY, CDR2 SYGVKD, per germline.